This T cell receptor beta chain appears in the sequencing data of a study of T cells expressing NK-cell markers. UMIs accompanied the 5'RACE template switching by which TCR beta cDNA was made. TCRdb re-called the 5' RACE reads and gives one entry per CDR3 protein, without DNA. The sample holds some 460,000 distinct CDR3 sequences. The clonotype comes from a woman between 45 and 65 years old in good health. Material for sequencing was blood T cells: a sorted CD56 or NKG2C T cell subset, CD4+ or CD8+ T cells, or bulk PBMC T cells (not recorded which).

The CDR3 region is CASSPGGSGNTIYF. This rearrangement joins TRBV28 to TRBJ1-3; TCRdb names TRBD1, which stays unverified in the absence of DNA. CDR3 length equals 14 residues. Germline CDR1 reads MDHEN; CDR2 reads SYDVKM.